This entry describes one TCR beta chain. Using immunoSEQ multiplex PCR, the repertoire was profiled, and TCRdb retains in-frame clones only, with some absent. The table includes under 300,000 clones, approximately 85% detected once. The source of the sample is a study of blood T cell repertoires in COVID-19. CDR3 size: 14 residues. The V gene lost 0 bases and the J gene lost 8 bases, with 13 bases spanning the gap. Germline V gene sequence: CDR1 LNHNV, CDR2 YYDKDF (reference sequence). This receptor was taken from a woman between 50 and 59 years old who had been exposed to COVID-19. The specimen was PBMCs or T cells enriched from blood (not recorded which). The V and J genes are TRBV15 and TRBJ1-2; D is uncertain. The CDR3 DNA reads TGTGCCACCAGCAGAGAGGTGACGAGGGCCGGCTACACCTTC. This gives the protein CATSREVTRAGYTF. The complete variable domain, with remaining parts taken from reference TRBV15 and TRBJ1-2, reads DAMVIQNPRYQVTQFGKPVTLSCSQTLNHNVMYWYQQKSSQAPKLLFHYYDKDFNNEADTPDNFQSRRPNTSFCFLDIRSPGLGDTAMYLCATSREVTRAGYTFGSGTRLTVV.